This TCR beta chain was identified during a study of T cell repertoires in ileal Crohn's disease. Study-level information: Every patient was operated on for stricturing (roughly 61%) or penetrating (approximately 40%) complications. About half of patients got postoperative therapy: about ten thiopurines, approximately 17 anti-TNF.

Notes on the study in general: Endoscopic recurrence occurred in every patient whose clonality exceeded 26.8%.

Germline V gene lookup returns CDR1 KGHSH and CDR2 LQKENI. Trimming shortened V by 1 base and J by 3 bases, and 13 bases separated the two germline ends. This CDR3 spans 15 amino acids. As regards this clone: The antigen is unknown.

Approximately 510 nanograms of biopsy DNA per sample underwent TCRB immunosequencing. TCRdb's copy holds only in-frame clones and misses some; the assay was immunoSEQ multiplex PCR. In the table there are about 12,000 clones, around 76% of which are singletons. The sequencing input was ileal tissue. The TCR comes from an adult with Crohn's disease. The chain combines TRBV18 with TRBJ2-7; D is unclear. The CDR3: CASSPLTAPNYEQYF. CDR3 nucleotide sequence: TGTGCCAGCTCACCACTAACAGCCCCAAACTACGAGCAGTACTTC. The whole variable domain, remainder taken from reference TRBV18 and TRBJ2-7, is NAGVMQNPRHLVRRRGQEARLRCSPMKGHSHVYWYRQLPEEGLKFMVYLQKENIIDESGMPKERFSAEFPKEGPSILRIQQVVRGDSAAYFCASSPLTAPNYEQYFGPGTRLTVT.